This TCR beta chain was sequenced during a study of blood T cell repertoires in COVID-19. Study context: Collection of acute and convalescent COVID-19 samples took place in the United States, Italy and Spain.

Cohort placement rested on clinical history that participants reported themselves. In the original workflow: By means of reference gene primer amplification, nucleated cell counts were estimated. Some clones are missing from TCRdb's copy, which holds only in-frame ones; the method was immunoSEQ multiplex PCR. V and J calls and clone size are given by that table; D and trimming were obtained from the DNA. In the table there are a few hundred thousand clones, 75% to 85% of which are singletons. This sequence was found in a middle-aged man who had recovered from COVID-19. The sample taken for sequencing was PBMCs or T cells enriched from blood (not recorded which).

The CDR3 reads CASSPPFNYGYTF. The DNA of the CDR3 is TGTGCCAGCAGTCCCCCATTTAACTATGGCTACACCTTC. This sequence joins TRBV28 and TRBJ1-2; no reliable D call. With 5 bases removed from V and 1 base from J, the gap between germline ends came to 8 bases. Germline CDR1 MDHEN, CDR2 SYDVKM. This CDR3 spans 13 amino acids.